The entry below describes one T cell receptor beta chain. Its antigen is unidentified. The PCR used 60 Vbeta and 13 Jbeta primers. Data came from immunoSEQ multiplex PCR; TCRdb stores just in-frame clones and leaves some out. The table shows 100,000 or so clones, with about 81% occurring only once. Each of the donors was a healthy bone marrow donor. The sample belongs to a study of cytomegalovirus exposure and HLA in healthy donors. Study at large: As released early, the data held 65 million to 90 million unique TCRs from HLA-typed donors.

Study findings and constraints: Prediction of most subjects' HLA-A and HLA-B alleles by TCR beta sequences was reportedly accurate.

This CDR3 has 16 amino acids. From germline, CDR1 is SGHVS and CDR2 FQNEAQ. The trim removed 3 bases at V and 7 bases at J, leaving 9 bases unmatched. The sequence was obtained from a man aged 45 to 65 in good health and CMV-seronegative. The specimen sequenced was PBMCs. The chain carries TRBV7-8 and TRBJ2-1; 10 bases align to TRBD2. The CDR3 here is CASSFQREGRRNEQFF. The CDR3 DNA follows: TGTGCCAGCAGCTTCCAGCGGGAGGGCCGAAGAAATGAGCAGTTCTTC.